This T cell receptor beta chain was sequenced for a study of CD8 T cells in ankylosing spondylitis. CDR1 DFQATT and CDR2 SNEGSKA come from the germline V gene (reference sequence). Germline trimming cut 5 bases from V and 6 bases from J; bases unmatched to any gene: 5. The CDR3 is 13 residues long. This clonotype occurred a few times. The target antigen is unknown. Study-level points and caveats: Fewer than 10 highly homologous variants formed a TCR beta motif that appeared characteristic of ankylosing spondylitis blood.

TCRdb fed the 5' RACE reads into MiXCR, producing one record per CDR3 protein. Seen here are 100,000 or so distinct CDR3 sequences, around 8.5% observed once, and the top ten hold more than 30%. The chain combines TRBV20-1 with TRBJ2-7, with 12 bases matching TRBD2. Sequencing input: blood, either unsorted or a sorted T cell fraction (not recorded which). The receptor comes from a male donor with ankylosing spondylitis. CDR3: CSARTSGNLEQYF. CDR3 nucleotide sequence: TGCAGTGCTCGGACTAGCGGGAACCTCGAGCAGTACTTC.